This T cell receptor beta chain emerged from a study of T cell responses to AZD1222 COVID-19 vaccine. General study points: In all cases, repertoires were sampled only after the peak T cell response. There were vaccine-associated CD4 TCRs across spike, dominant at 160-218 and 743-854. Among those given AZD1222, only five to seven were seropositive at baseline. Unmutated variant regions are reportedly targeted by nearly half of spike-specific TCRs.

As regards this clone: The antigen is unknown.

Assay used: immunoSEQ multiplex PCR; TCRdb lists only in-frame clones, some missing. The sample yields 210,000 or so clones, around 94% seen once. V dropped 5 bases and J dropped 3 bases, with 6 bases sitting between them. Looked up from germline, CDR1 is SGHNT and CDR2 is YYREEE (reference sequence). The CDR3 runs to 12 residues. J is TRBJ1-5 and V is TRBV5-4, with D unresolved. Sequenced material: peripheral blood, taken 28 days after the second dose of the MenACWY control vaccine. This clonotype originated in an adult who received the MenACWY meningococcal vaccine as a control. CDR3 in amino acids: CASSFANQPQHF. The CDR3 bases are TGTGCCAGCAGTTTTGCCAATCAGCCCCAGCATTTT.